This TCR beta chain stems from a study of tumor-infiltrating T cells and Merkel cell polyomavirus (dated by TCRdb to the late 2010s). At the level of the whole study: In Merkel cell carcinoma patients, the study investigated CD8+ T cells specific for the Merkel cell polyomavirus KLL epitope. Varying disease stages were represented at patient presentation, and patients were followed for a median of approximately three years (range about 1.1 to 6.0 years). Patient treatments varied, were not standardized, and included chemotherapy, radiation and immunotherapies. TRB sequencing covered KLL-tetramer-sorted cells from blood or tumor-infiltrating lymphocytes in approximately 15 samples, plus 12 matched whole-tumor samples. Most of the whole-tumor samples were approximately 25-micron curls sectioned from formalin-fixed, paraffin-embedded tissue blocks. Across the study, one tumor sample was obtained as a frozen nodal tumor digest and one as a flash-frozen core biopsy of a metastasis. The paper's findings and limits, for the study overall: Significantly improved MCC-specific survival was associated with a higher fraction of KLL-specific T cells within tumors (1.9-18% versus roughly 0-0.15%). KLL-specific TRB repertoires proved diverse and largely private: among some 370 unique sequences, only one clonotype was public, and two patients shared that clonotype. A greater number of unique KLL-specific clonotypes in tumors (roughly 5-108 vs 0-3) was associated with a significant advantage in MCC-specific survival (P = 0.0051). The small sample size of the study (n ≈ 12 patients) is a limitation. Because only a single viral epitope was studied, T cells directed against other Merkel cell polyomavirus epitopes were not captured.

Preparation of the library involved the immunoSEQ multiplex PCR assay. Genomic DNA extraction, TRB sequencing and normalization were performed by Adaptive Biotechnologies (Seattle, WA). The study's own analysis went as follows. Clonality was computed as one minus Shannon entropy of productive TRB sequences normalized by log2 of unique productive sequences. To identify KLL-specific clonotypes in tumors, TCRbeta CDR3 amino acid sequences were matched against the sequences from the tetramer-sorted sample of each patient. TCRdb holds this immuneACCESS table with in-frame rearrangements only. Some clones are missing; in checked studies, unresolved V genes explain under half, and the rest has no known cause. V and J calls and clone size follow that table, whereas D and trimming were derived from the DNA. Within this sample are about 25,000 clones, with 87% of them counted one time only. The ten biggest clones cover around 2.7% of the sample.

By immunohistochemistry, the tumors of all patients showed robust positive staining for Merkel cell polyomavirus Large T antigen. The study included roughly twelve Merkel cell carcinoma patients whose blood and/or cultured TIL contained robust KLL-tetramer+ populations exceeding 0.04% of CD8+ T cells. Every patient was Caucasian, and patient ages had a median of about 70 years and ranged from roughly 50 to 77 years. Lymph node tumors were analyzed for patients with unknown primaries presenting with nodal disease, or where primary tissue was insufficient. Here V drops 6 bases and J drops 3 bases, and the junction holds 9 bases not matched to any gene. The germline V gene supplies CDR1 SNHLY and CDR2 FYNNEI. The CDR3 holds 16 amino acids from the cysteine to the phenylalanine. This entry keeps only the CDR3 DNA: 48 bases, framed from base 1. For this clone: It lacks a known antigen. No qualities accompany the bases; no much larger clone lies one base away.

The chain is made from TRBV2 and TRBJ2-3; 10 junctional bases match TRBD2. Sequenced sample: lymph node tissue. The receptor was isolated from a man in his fifties or sixties with Merkel cell carcinoma. The DNA is as follows: TGTGCCAGCAGCGAAACGTTAGCGGGGGGAACAGATACGCAGTATTTT. The translation is CASSETLAGGTDTQYF. The full variable domain, with segments outside the CDR3 supplied by the reference TRBV2 and TRBJ2-3 proteins, appears as EPEVTQTPSHQVTQMGQEVILRCVPISNHLYFYWYRQILGQKVEFLVSFYNNEISEKSEIFDDQFSVERPDGSNFTLKIRSTKLEDSAMYFCASSETLAGGTDTQYFGPGTRLTVL.